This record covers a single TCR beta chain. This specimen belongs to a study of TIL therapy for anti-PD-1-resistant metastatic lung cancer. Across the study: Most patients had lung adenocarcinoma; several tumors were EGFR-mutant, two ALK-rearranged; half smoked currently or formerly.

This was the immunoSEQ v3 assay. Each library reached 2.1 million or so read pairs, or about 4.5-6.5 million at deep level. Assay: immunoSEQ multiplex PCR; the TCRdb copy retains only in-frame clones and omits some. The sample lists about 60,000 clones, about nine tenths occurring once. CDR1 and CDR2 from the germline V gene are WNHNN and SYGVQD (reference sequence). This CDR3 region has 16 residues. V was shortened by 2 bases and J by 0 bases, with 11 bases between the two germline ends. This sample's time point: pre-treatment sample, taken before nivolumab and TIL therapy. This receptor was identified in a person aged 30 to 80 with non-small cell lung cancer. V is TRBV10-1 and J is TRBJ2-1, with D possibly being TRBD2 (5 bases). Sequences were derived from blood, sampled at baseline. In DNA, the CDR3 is TGCGCCAGCAGTGAGGCGCGGGCCTCCTCCTACAATGAGCAGTTCTTC. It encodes CASSEARASSYNEQFF.